The 22 T cell receptor beta chains presented below share a single source sample, sequenced in a study of cytomegalovirus exposure and HLA in healthy donors (dated by TCRdb to 2016 to 2017). Library preparation was by the immunoSEQ multiplex PCR assay. The multiplex PCR relied on a mix of 60 forward primers for TCR Vbeta segments and 13 reverse primers for TCR Jbeta segments. The clones in this table, taken by TCRdb from immuneACCESS, are in-frame only. Not every clone is retained; where verified, under half of the shortfall comes from an unresolved V gene, and the cause of the rest is unknown. The sample includes hundreds of thousands of clones, with 75% to 90% observed a single time. In total, the top ten clones hold approximately 1% of the sample. Material for sequencing was PBMCs. Every receptor here comes from a woman under 30 in good health and CMV-seronegative.

Regarding this clone: Other DNA sequences in the same sample also yield this CDR3. The CDR3 region has the DNA TGTGCCAGCAGTGCTTACAGGGATAGCAATCAGCCCCAGCATTTT. Its protein is CASSAYRDSNQPQHF. This sequence joins TRBV6-1 and TRBJ1-5; tentative D call: TRBD1 (6 bases). The CDR3 spans 15 residues. From germline, CDR1 is MNHNS and CDR2 SASEGT. V was clipped by 4 bases and J by 0 bases, with 10 bases between them.

Points on this clone: The limits of the CDR3 on the DNA are not certain, so only TCRdb's listed CDR3 is given. The chain couples TRBV7-9 to TRBJ2-7; the D call TRBD1 from the table was never checked on the DNA. Counting both end residues, the CDR3 totals 14 amino acids. Germline V gene data show CDR1 as SEHNR and CDR2 as FQNEAQ (reference sequence). CDR3 region: CASSLGTPSVEQYF.

This rearrangement joins TRBV5-1 to TRBJ1-1; 9 positions agree with TRBD1. The CDR3 runs 18 residues. Trimming at V came to 3 bases and at J to 2 bases, leaving 14 bases not matched to a gene. Germline V CDR1 and CDR2: SGHRS, YFSETQ. CDR3 DNA: TGCGCCAGCAGCTGGGGGGACAGGGTTCTTTCCATAAACACTGAAGCTTTCTTT. This gives the protein CASSWGDRVLSINTEAFF.

The gene calls are TRBV15 and TRBJ1-6; D gene ambiguous. This CDR3 has 16 residues. The ends were cut back, 5 bases at V and 0 bases at J, with 11 bases in the middle. Germline V lookup: CDR1 LNHNV, CDR2 YYDKDF (reference sequence). CDR3 region: CATSPLENSYNSPLHF. The CDR3 nucleotides read TGTGCCACCAGCCCGCTCGAGAACTCCTATAATTCACCCCTCCACTTT. The whole variable domain, remainder taken from reference TRBV15 and TRBJ1-6, is DAMVIQNPRYQVTQFGKPVTLSCSQTLNHNVMYWYQQKSSQAPKLLFHYYDKDFNNEADTPDNFQSRRPNTSFCFLDIRSPGLGDTAMYLCATSPLENSYNSPLHFGNGTRLTVT.

The genes are TRBV19 and TRBJ1-2; TRBD1 matches at 8 bases. CDR1 LNHDA and CDR2 SQIVND come from the germline V gene (reference sequence). The CDR3 totals 12 residues. With 7 bases clipped from V and 8 bases from J, the junction kept 6 bases outside the gene matches. This CDR3 reads CASTRTGWGYTF. As DNA, the CDR3 is TGTGCCAGTACCCGGACAGGGTGGGGCTACACCTTC.

This rearrangement joins TRBV19 to TRBJ1-4; D unresolved. Per the germline V gene, CDR1 is LNHDA and CDR2 is SQIVND (reference sequence). CDR3 length: 16 residues. Trimming shortened V by 1 base and J by 8 bases, and 17 bases separated the two germline ends. CDR3 DNA sequence: TGTGCCAGTAGTATAGGAGCGTTGGCAGCTCAGGAAAAACTGTTTTTT. Translating gives CASSIGALAAQEKLFF.

The V call is TRBV21-1, the J call TRBJ2-7; the table gives TRBD2 as D, unverified against the DNA. TRBV21-1 is a pseudogene. There are 9 residues in the CDR3. The CDR3 nucleotides read TGTGCCAGCAGCAAAAGGGCGGGTTTC. It encodes CASSKRAGF.

This clone has only a few counts. This chain connects TRBV4-1 to TRBJ2-7, with 10 bases identical to TRBD2. This CDR3 is built from 15 residues. The germline V gene encodes CDR1 MGHRA and CDR2 YSYEKL. Losses at the gene ends were 3 bases for V and 3 bases for J; bases not matched to a gene: 5. CDR3 coding DNA: TGCGCCAGCAGCCAGGGCCGGACTAGCGGCTACGAGCAGTACTTC. Translating gives CASSQGRTSGYEQYF.

The J gene is TRBJ1-4, the V gene TRBV13; D is ambiguous. The CDR3 sequence is 16 residues long. Trimming pared 5 bases from V and 7 bases from J, leaving 20 bases between. CDR1 is PRHDT and CDR2 is FYEKMQ in the germline V gene (reference sequence). Here the CDR3 reads CASSPNAQAAGEKLFF. CDR3 nucleotide sequence: TGTGCCAGCAGCCCAAATGCGCAGGCCGCCGGTGAAAAACTGTTTTTT.

V is TRBV9 and J is TRBJ2-7; 7 positions match TRBD2. The CDR3 loop spans 16 amino acids. V lost 3 bases to trimming and J lost 2 bases; unmatched junction nucleotides: 11. The germline gives CDR1 SGDLS, CDR2 YYNGEE. Here the CDR3 DNA reads TGTGCCAGCAGCGGAGAAACCGGGACTATAGCCTACGAGCAGTACTTC. This translates into CASSGETGTIAYEQYF.

V is TRBV29-1 and J is TRBJ2-5, with TRBD1 matching 7 bases. The CDR3 runs 11 residues. CDR1 is SQVTM and CDR2 is ANQGSEA in the germline V gene. Trimming at V came to 4 bases and at J to 7 bases, leaving 3 bases not matched to a gene. The chain's CDR3 is CSVGRTGTQYF. The DNA for the CDR3 is TGCAGCGTTGGACGGACAGGGACCCAGTACTTC. The full variable domain, completed using reference TRBV29-1 and TRBJ2-5, is SAVISQKPSRDICQRGTSLTIQCQVDSQVTMMFWYRQQPGQSLTLIATANQGSEATYESGFVIDKFPISRPNLTFSTLTVSNMSPEDSSIYLCSVGRTGTQYFGPGTRLLVL.

The rearrangement joins TRBV4-3 to TRBJ2-7; 11 nucleotides agree with TRBD1. The germline CDR1 and CDR2 sequences are LGHNA and YSLEER. CDR3 length: 15 residues. J lost 4 bases, V lost 1 base, and 3 bases had no gene match. CDR3: CASSQAGTGGYEQYF. The CDR3 DNA follows: TGCGCCAGCAGCCAAGCTGGGACAGGGGGTTACGAGCAGTACTTC.

V is TRBV18 and J is TRBJ1-2; 10 positions agree with TRBD1. CDR1 and CDR2 (germline): KGHSH, LQKENI. CDR3 size: 14 residues. The ends lost 6 bases at V and 7 bases at J; junction bases unmatched: 8. The CDR3 DNA follows: TGTGCCAGCTCCCCGGACAGGGGGGATTTTGGCTACACCTTC. Protein product: CASSPDRGDFGYTF.

To note about this clone: Within the sample, other DNA sequences also encode this same CDR3. The V call is TRBV7-2, the J call TRBJ2-7; 15 bases fit TRBD2. The CDR3 covers 14 residues. Unmatched junction bases numbered 5, after V lost 5 bases and J lost 9 bases. Per the germline V gene, CDR1 is SGHTA and CDR2 is FQGNSA. The CDR3 loop reads CASSLGLAGGTQYF. CDR3 DNA sequence: TGTGCCAGCAGCCTGGGACTAGCGGGAGGTACGCAGTACTTC.

CDR3 loop: CASSEGLAGVQDTQYF. In DNA form, the CDR3 reads TGTGCCAGCAGCGAGGGACTAGCGGGAGTACAAGATACGCAGTATTTT. The rearrangement joins TRBV7-3 to TRBJ2-3, with 14 bases aligning to TRBD2. With 5 bases clipped from V and 5 bases from J, the junction kept 6 bases outside the gene matches. CDR1 and CDR2 (germline): SGHTA, FQGTGA. The CDR3 extends over 16 amino acids. Combining the CDR3 with reference TRBV7-3 and TRBJ2-3 gives the whole variable domain GAGVSQTPSNKVTEKGKYVELRCDPISGHTALYWYRQSLGQGPEFLIYFQGTGAADDSGLPNDRFFAVRPEGSVSTLKIQRTERGDSAVYLCASSEGLAGVQDTQYFGPGTRLTVL.

This rearrangement joins TRBV6-5 to TRBJ1-5; weak D call: TRBD1 (6 bases). V lost 5 bases to trimming and J lost 0 bases, with 11 bases between them. The length of the CDR3 is 15 residues. The germline V gene has CDR1 MNHEY and CDR2 SVGAGI. In nucleotides, the CDR3 is TGTGCCAGCAGTCTCAGGACAGATAGCAATCAGCCCCAGCATTTT. Its protein product is CASSLRTDSNQPQHF.

This chain connects TRBV5-6 to TRBJ2-3, with a possible D match to TRBD2 (6 bases). Trimming cost V 3 bases and J 2 bases, with 16 bases left between them. The CDR3 is made up of 16 amino acids. Germline V gene sequence: CDR1 SGHDT, CDR2 YYEEEE. The CDR3 DNA is TGTGCCAGCAGCTATTATAGCGGCCAACTCACAGATACGCAGTATTTT. Translating gives CASSYYSGQLTDTQYF.

This clone was detected a few times. The chain's CDR3 is CASSQARAEGYQETQYF. Written as DNA, the CDR3 is TGCGCCAGCAGCCAAGCGAGGGCCGAAGGGTATCAAGAGACCCAGTACTTC. The chain is built from TRBV4-1 and TRBJ2-5; D possibly corresponds to TRBD2 (5 bases). This CDR3 comprises 17 residues. Germline V gene data show CDR1 as MGHRA and CDR2 as YSYEKL. The V end was cut by 1 base, the J end by 2 bases, with 17 bases between.

The genes are TRBV19 and TRBJ1-2; 10 bases match TRBD1. V lost 6 bases to trimming and J lost 4 bases; unmatched junction nucleotides: 8. Germline lookup yields CDR1 LNHDA and CDR2 SQIVND (reference sequence). The CDR3 contains 15 residues. The CDR3 sequence is CASRPGQGLRYGYTF. DNA for the CDR3: TGTGCCAGTAGGCCGGGACAGGGGTTGCGCTATGGCTACACCTTC.

CDR3: CAWSPGQGFEQYF. In nucleotides, the CDR3 is TGTGCCTGGAGTCCCGGACAGGGGTTCGAGCAGTACTTC. The chain uses TRBV30 and TRBJ2-7, with 9 bases lining up with TRBD1. Germline-derived CDR1 and CDR2 are GTSNPN and SVGIG (reference sequence). The CDR3 runs to 13 residues. Losses at the gene ends were 2 bases for V and 6 bases for J; bases not matched to a gene: 5.

The genes are TRBV5-1 and TRBJ2-3; D may be TRBD1 (6 bases). The CDR3 has 18 amino acids. With 5 bases removed from V and 3 bases from J, the gap between germline ends came to 25 bases. The germline V gene has CDR1 SGHRS and CDR2 YFSETQ. The CDR3 region is CASRNPNPGHNRTDTQYF. The CDR3 DNA follows: TGCGCCAGCAGAAACCCCAATCCGGGACACAATCGTACAGATACGCAGTATTTT.

This chain connects TRBV11-2 to TRBJ2-7; D gene uncertain. CDR3 length: 12 amino acids. The V end lost 5 bases, the J end lost 3 bases, and 8 bases lay between the germline ends. CDR1 and CDR2 from the germline V gene are SGHAT and FQNNGV. The CDR3 spells CASSPNGYEQYF. The CDR3 DNA sequence: TGTGCCAGCAGCCCGAACGGCTACGAGCAGTACTTC.